The 14 T cell receptor beta chains given below trace back to one sample, sequenced in a study of blood T cells in healthy people across ages. Next came a second PCR, run for about 7 to 12 cycles, which used a sample-barcoded 5' primer along with a J-beta primer mix. MiXCR was run by TCRdb on the 5' RACE reads, yielding one entry per CDR3 protein. Found here are approximately 760,000 distinct CDR3 sequences, 20% to 30% of them singletons; the top ten hold 9.4%. These data are also associated with another study on T cells of mothers and their children.

Specimen: blood. The receptors stem from a boy between 10 and 17 years old in good health.

This chain connects TRBV29-1 to TRBJ2-3; 7 bases line up with TRBD1. Looked up from germline, CDR1 is SQVTM and CDR2 is ANQGSEA. The CDR3 is 14 amino acids. V gave up 7 bases and J gave up 4 bases; unmatched junction bases: 11. CDR3 residues: CSGKTGIMSDTQYF. CDR3 coding DNA: TGCAGCGGCAAGACAGGGATCATGTCAGATACGCAGTATTTT.

The chain combines TRBV7-9 with TRBJ2-2, with D perhaps matching TRBD2 (7 bases). Trimming pared 5 bases from V and 5 bases from J, leaving 12 bases between. This CDR3 has 14 residues. Germline CDR1 is SEHNR and CDR2 is FQNEAQ (reference sequence). This CDR3 is CASSHREGTGELFF. The CDR3 region has the DNA TGTGCCAGCAGCCACAGGGAGGGGACCGGGGAGCTGTTTTTT. The full variable domain, rest sourced from reference TRBV7-9 and TRBJ2-2, is DTGVSQNPRHKITKRGQNVTFRCDPISEHNRLYWYRQTLGQGPEFLTYFQNEAQLEKSRLLSDRFSAERPKGSFSTLEIQRTEQGDSAMYLCASSHREGTGELFFGEGSRLTVL.

This clonotype turned up a few times. This rearrangement joins TRBV28 to TRBJ2-5, with TRBD2 matching over 15 bases. With the DNA end fitting TRBJ2-1 better, the J assignment may be wrong. This CDR3 contains 17 residues. Germline lookup yields CDR1 MDHEN and CDR2 SYDVKM. The CDR3: CASSLPGLAGGLGEQFF. In DNA form, the CDR3 reads TGTGCCAGCAGTTTGCCGGGACTAGCGGGAGGACTAGGGGAGCAGTTCTTC.

A few counts support this clonotype. The rearrangement uses TRBV28 and TRBJ2-5, with 9 nucleotides matching TRBD2. The end of the DNA fits TRBJ2-7 better, so the J call may be wrong. CDR3 size: 17 residues. CDR1 is MDHEN and CDR2 is SYDVKM in the germline V gene. The CDR3 coding sequence is TGTGCCAGCCGCTCGTCGAGCGGGAGGCGTGGGGCCTACGAGCAGTACTTC. It is translated as CASRSSSGRRGAYEQYF.

This clonotype has a handful of counts. The V gene is TRBV4-3, the J gene TRBJ1-1; the D is unclear. Per the germline V gene, CDR1 is LGHNA and CDR2 is YSLEER. Trimming cost V 2 bases and J 0 bases, with 10 bases left between them. CDR3 length: 15 residues. As DNA, the CDR3 is TGCGCCAGCAGCCAATCGGCGACGTTGAACACTGAAGCTTTCTTT. Amino acid sequence: CASSQSATLNTEAFF.

This chain links TRBV24-1 with TRBJ2-5; 11 bases map to TRBD1. The germline gives CDR1 KGHDR, CDR2 SFDVKD. The CDR3 spans 16 residues. Trimming at V came to 3 bases and at J to 4 bases, leaving 6 bases not matched to a gene. The CDR3 region has the DNA TGTGCCACCAGTGATCCCGGGACAGGGGGACCAGAGACCCAGTACTTC. Translating gives CATSDPGTGGPETQYF.

This clonotype has more than one count but fewer than ten. V and J are TRBV18 and TRBJ1-4; D is possibly TRBD1 (5 bases). The CDR3 runs 15 residues. CDR1 is KGHSH, CDR2 LQKENI, per germline. Trimming cost V 4 bases and J 0 bases, with 9 bases left between them. This CDR3 is CASSQTASTNEKLFF. The CDR3 nucleotides read TGTGCCAGCTCACAGACAGCCTCAACTAATGAAAAACTGTTTTTT.

The gene calls are TRBV10-1 and TRBJ2-4; a possible D gene is TRBD1 (5 bases). Trimming left V 3 bases short and J 6 bases short, with 15 bases between. Germline CDR1 reads WNHNN; CDR2 reads SYGVQD (reference sequence). The CDR3 totals 15 residues. The CDR3: CASSDGRGAPNIQYF. In DNA form, the CDR3 reads TGCGCCAGCAGTGATGGAAGGGGTGCCCCAAACATTCAGTACTTC.

The chain has TRBV5-1 and TRBJ2-5, with D perhaps TRBD2 (5 bases). The DNA end is more similar to TRBJ2-7, so the J call may be wrong. This CDR3 comprises 14 residues. Germline V lookup: CDR1 SGHRS, CDR2 YFSETQ. CDR3 loop: CASSLVTGTYEQYF. CDR3 nucleotide sequence: TGCGCCAGCAGCTTGGTGACGGGGACCTACGAGCAGTACTTC.

The V and J genes are TRBV27 and TRBJ2-1; 8 nucleotides line up with TRBD2. The ends lost 0 bases at V and 2 bases at J; junction bases unmatched: 3. Germline values: CDR1 MNHEY, CDR2 SMNVEV (reference sequence). The CDR3 is made up of 16 amino acids. The CDR3 DNA reads as TGTGCCAGCAGTTTATCGAACGGGGGGGCCTACAATGAGCAGTTCTTC. This translates into CASSLSNGGAYNEQFF.

The chain recombines TRBV12-3 or TRBV12-4 with TRBJ2-1, with 7 bases matching TRBD2. The CDR3 runs 16 residues. The V and J ends lost 5 bases and 1 base, in that order; junction bases with no gene match: 8. Here the CDR3 reads CASSPYTGGSYNEQFF. The CDR3 bases are TGTGCCAGCAGTCCTTATACGGGGGGTTCCTACAATGAGCAGTTCTTC.

This clonotype turned up a few times. The CDR3 DNA follows: TGTGCCAGCAGTTTATCGATGAACACCGGGGAGCTGTTTTTT. As protein: CASSLSMNTGELFF. The rearrangement joins TRBV12-3 or TRBV12-4 to TRBJ2-2; D gene uncertain. V lost 2 bases, J lost 1 base, and 5 bases lay in between. The length of the CDR3 is 14 residues.

The chain is built from TRBV7-2 and TRBJ2-7; D perhaps matches TRBD2 (5 bases). Germline lookup yields CDR1 SGHTA and CDR2 FQGNSA. This CDR3 has 15 residues. V lost 1 base and J 7 bases, leaving 17 bases between the germline ends. Here the CDR3 DNA reads TGTGCCAGCAGCTTAGTGGTATTTGGAGGCTTGGAGCAGTACTTC. Protein product: CASSLVVFGGLEQYF.

This rearrangement joins TRBV24-1 to TRBJ1-2; TRBD1 matches 7 bases. V was clipped by 4 bases and J by 3 bases; unmatched bases: 7. The germline gives CDR1 KGHDR, CDR2 SFDVKD. This CDR3 comprises 15 residues. The DNA for the CDR3 is TGTGCCACCAGTGACCGACAGGGAGGTGACTATGGCTACACCTTC. Residues: CATSDRQGGDYGYTF.